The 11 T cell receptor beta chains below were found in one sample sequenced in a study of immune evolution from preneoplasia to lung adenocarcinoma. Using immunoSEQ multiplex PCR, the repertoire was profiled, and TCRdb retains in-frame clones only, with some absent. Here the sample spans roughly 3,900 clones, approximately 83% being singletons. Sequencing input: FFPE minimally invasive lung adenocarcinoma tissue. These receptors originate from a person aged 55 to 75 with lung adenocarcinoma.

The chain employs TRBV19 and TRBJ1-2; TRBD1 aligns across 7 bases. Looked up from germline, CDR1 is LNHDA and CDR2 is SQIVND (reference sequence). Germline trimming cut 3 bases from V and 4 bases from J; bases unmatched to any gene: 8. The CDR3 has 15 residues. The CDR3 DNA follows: TGTGCCAGTAGTATCCGGACAGGACCTGGCTATGGCTACACCTTC. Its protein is CASSIRTGPGYGYTF. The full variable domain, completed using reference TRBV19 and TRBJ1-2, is DGGITQSPKYLFRKEGQNVTLSCEQNLNHDAMYWYRQDPGQGLRLIYYSQIVNDFQKGDIAEGYSVSREKKESFPLTVTSAQKNPTAFYLCASSIRTGPGYGYTFGSGTRLTVV.

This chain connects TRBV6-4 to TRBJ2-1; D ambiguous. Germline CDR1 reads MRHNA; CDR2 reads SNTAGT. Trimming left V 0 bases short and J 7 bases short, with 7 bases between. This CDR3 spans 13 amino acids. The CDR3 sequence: CASSDSSTNEQFF. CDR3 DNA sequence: TGTGCCAGCAGTGACTCGTCTACAAATGAGCAGTTCTTC.

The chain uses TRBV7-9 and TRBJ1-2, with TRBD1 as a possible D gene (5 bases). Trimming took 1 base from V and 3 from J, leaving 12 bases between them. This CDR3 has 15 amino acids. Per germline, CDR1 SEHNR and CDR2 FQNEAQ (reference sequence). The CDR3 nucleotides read TGTGCCAGCAGCTTAGTGGCTTCGACAGACTATGGCTACACCTTC. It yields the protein CASSLVASTDYGYTF.

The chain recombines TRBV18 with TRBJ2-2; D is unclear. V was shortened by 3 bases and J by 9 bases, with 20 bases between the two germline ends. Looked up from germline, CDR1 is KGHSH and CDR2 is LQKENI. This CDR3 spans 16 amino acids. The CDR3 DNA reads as TGTGCCAGCTCACCCCTACCGGATAGCTTCGTTAGGGAGCTGTTTTTT. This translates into CASSPLPDSFVRELFF. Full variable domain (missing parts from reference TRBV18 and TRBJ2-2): NAGVMQNPRHLVRRRGQEARLRCSPMKGHSHVYWYRQLPEEGLKFMVYLQKENIIDESGMPKERFSAEFPKEGPSILRIQQVVRGDSAAYFCASSPLPDSFVRELFFGEGSRLTVL.

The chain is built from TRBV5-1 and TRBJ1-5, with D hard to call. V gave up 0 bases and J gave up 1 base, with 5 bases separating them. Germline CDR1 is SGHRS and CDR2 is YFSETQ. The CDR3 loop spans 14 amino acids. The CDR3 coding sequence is TGCGCCAGCAGCTTGGTAGACAGCAATCAGCCCCAGCATTTT. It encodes CASSLVDSNQPQHF.

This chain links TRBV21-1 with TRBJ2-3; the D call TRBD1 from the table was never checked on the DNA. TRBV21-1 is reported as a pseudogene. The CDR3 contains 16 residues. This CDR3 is CASSPHGGQGVDTQYF. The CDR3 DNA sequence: TGTGCCAGCAGCCCCCACGGGGGACAGGGCGTAGATACGCAGTATTTT.

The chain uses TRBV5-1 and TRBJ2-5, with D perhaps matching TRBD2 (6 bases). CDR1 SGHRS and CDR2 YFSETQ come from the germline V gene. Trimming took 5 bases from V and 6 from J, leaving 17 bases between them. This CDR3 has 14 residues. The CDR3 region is CASSSTSDSQTQYF. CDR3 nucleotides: TGCGCCAGCAGTTCGACTAGTGACTCTCAGACCCAGTACTTC. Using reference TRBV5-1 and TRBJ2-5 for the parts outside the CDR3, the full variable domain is KAGVTQTPRYLIKTRGQQVTLSCSPISGHRSVSWYQQTPGQGLQFLFEYFSETQRNKGNFPGRFSGRQFSNSRSEMNVSTLELGDSALYLCASSSTSDSQTQYFGPGTRLLVL.

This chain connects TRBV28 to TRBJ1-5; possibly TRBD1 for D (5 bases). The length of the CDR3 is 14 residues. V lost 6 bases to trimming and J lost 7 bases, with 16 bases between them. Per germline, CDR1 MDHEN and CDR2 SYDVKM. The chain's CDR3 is CASRAGTLGQPQHF. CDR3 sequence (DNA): TGTGCCAGCAGGGCCGGGACTCTGGGGCAGCCCCAGCATTTT.

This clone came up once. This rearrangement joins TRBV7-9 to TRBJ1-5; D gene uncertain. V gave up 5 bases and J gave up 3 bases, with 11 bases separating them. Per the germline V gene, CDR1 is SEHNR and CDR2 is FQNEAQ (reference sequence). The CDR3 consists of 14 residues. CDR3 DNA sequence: TGTGCCAGCAGCCGAGGACGGATCAATCAGCCCCAGCATTTT. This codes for CASSRGRINQPQHF.

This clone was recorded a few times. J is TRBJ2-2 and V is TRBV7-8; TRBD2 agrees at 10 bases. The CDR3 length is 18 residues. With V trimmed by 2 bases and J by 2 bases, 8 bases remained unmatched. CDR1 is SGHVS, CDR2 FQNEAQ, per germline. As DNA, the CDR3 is TGTGCCAGCAGCTTAACTCCCCGGACTAGCGGAAACACCGGGGAGCTGTTTTTT. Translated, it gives CASSLTPRTSGNTGELFF.

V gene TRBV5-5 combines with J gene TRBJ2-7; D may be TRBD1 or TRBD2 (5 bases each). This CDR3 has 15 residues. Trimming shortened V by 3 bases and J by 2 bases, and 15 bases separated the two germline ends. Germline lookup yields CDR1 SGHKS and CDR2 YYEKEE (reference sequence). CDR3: CASSSSGTTTYEQYF. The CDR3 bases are TGTGCCAGCAGCTCTTCAGGGACCACGACCTACGAGCAGTACTTC. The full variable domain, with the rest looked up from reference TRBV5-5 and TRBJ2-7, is DAGVTQSPTHLIKTRGQQVTLRCSPISGHKSVSWYQQVLGQGPQFIFQYYEKEERGRGNFPDRFSARQFPNYSSELNVNALLLGDSALYLCASSSSGTTTYEQYFGPGTRLTVT.